The rows below give T cell receptor beta chains drawn from one sample of a study of T cells in localized non-small cell lung cancer. Data came from immunoSEQ multiplex PCR; TCRdb stores just in-frame clones and leaves some out. The sample includes 1,500 to 2,000 clones, about a quarter of them seen just once. The sample consisted of lung tumor tissue, taken before any cancer treatment. The receptors were gathered from a male donor at least 60 years old with stage II squamous cell lung carcinoma. Both conserved end residues are part of each CDR3. The order of the fields is J gene, clone size, V gene, D gene, CDR3 protein, CDR3 DNA. A D gene is named only where the DNA matches it firmly. Where a row states a size, it is once, few, many or the class of an expanded clone; other rows omit it.

>TRBJ2-2|few|TRBV28|NA
CASARMNTGELFF
TGTGCCAGTGCCCGGATGAACACCGGGGAGCTGTTTTTT
>TRBJ2-1|once|TRBV18|TRBD1
CASSPPGQGGGNEQFF
TGTGCCAGCTCACCACCAGGACAGGGTGGCGGCAATGAGCAGTTCTTC
>TRBJ2-7|NA|TRBV23-1|NA
CASSQRGAYEQYF
TGCGCCAGCAGTCAAAGAGGGGCCTACGAGCAGTACTTC
>TRBJ2-7|once|TRBV5-1|TRBD2
CASRFSSGSQYEQYF
TGCGCCAGCAGATTCTCTAGCGGGAGCCAGTACGAGCAGTACTTC
>TRBJ1-3|few|TRBV10-3|NA
CAISEATVGNTIYF
TGTGCCATCAGTGAAGCGACGGTCGGAAACACCATATATTTT
>TRBJ2-1|NA|TRBV19|NA
CASSFRGIYNEQFF
TGTGCCAGTAGTTTTAGAGGAATCTACAATGAGCAGTTCTTC
>TRBJ1-3|few|TRBV4-1|TRBD1
CASSRTGLSSGNTIYF
TGCGCCAGCAGCCGGACAGGACTGAGCTCTGGAAACACCATATATTTT
>TRBJ2-1|few|TRBV19|TRBD2
CAGPGLAGNNEQFF
TGTGCCGGACCGGGACTAGCGGGGAACAATGAGCAGTTCTTC
>TRBJ2-2|NA|TRBV29-1|TRBD2
CSVGDPGLGFGELFF
TGCAGCGTTGGGGATCCGGGACTAGGGTTTGGGGAGCTGTTTTTT
>TRBJ1-1|NA|TRBV10-2|TRBD1
CASRSTGLTEAFF
TGCGCCAGCAGATCGACAGGGCTCACTGAAGCTTTCTTT
>TRBJ2-1|medium-sized|TRBV11-3|TRBD2
CASSPLAGGTNEQFF
TGTGCCAGCAGCCCTCTAGCGGGAGGGACCAATGAGCAGTTCTTC
>TRBJ2-7|few|TRBV6-8|TRBD2
CASSSSGGSYEQYF
TGTGCCAGCAGTTCTAGCGGGGGATCCTACGAGCAGTACTTC